This is a list of T cell receptor beta chains from one sample in a study of HIV-infected patients and healthy controls. Via MiXCR, TCRdb re-called the 5' RACE reads, giving one row per CDR3 protein. The profile shows some 6,900 distinct CDR3 sequences, roughly 9.7% of them singletons. Sequences were derived from blood, sampled before antiretroviral therapy. The receptors derive from an adult with HIV infection. CDR3s include the opening cysteine and the closing phenylalanine or tryptophan. Fields, in order: D gene, V gene, J gene, clone size, CDR3 DNA, CDR3 protein. D genes are given only for firm matches. Not all rows give a size; the values are once, few, many and, for expanded clones, a class.

d_gene: NA
v_gene: TRBV27
j_gene: TRBJ2-2
abundance: medium-sized
CDR3nt: TGTGCCAGCTCACGTCGAGACACCGGGGAGCTGTTTTTT
CDR3aa: CASSRRDTGELFF

d_gene: NA
v_gene: TRBV29-1
j_gene: TRBJ2-3
abundance: few
CDR3nt: TGCAGCGTGGTAGCGGGTGGGGGCCCAGATACGCAGTATTTT
CDR3aa: CSVVAGGGPDTQYF

d_gene: TRBD1
v_gene: TRBV3-1
j_gene: TRBJ2-2
abundance: medium-sized
CDR3nt: TGTGCCAGCAACCCGGACAGGGAAGACACCGGGGAGCTGTTTTTT
CDR3aa: CASNPDREDTGELFF

d_gene: TRBD2
v_gene: TRBV29-1
j_gene: TRBJ2-1
abundance: NA
CDR3nt: TGCAGCGTAATCGGGACTAGCGGGGTGATGGATGAGCAGTTCTTC
CDR3aa: CSVIGTSGVMDEQFF

d_gene: NA
v_gene: TRBV7-9
j_gene: TRBJ1-1
abundance: few
CDR3nt: TGTGCCAGCAGAACGGGGAGCACTGAAGCTTTCTTT
CDR3aa: CASRTGSTEAFF

d_gene: NA
v_gene: TRBV12-3/TRBV12-4
j_gene: TRBJ2-1
abundance: medium-sized
CDR3nt: TGTGCCAGCAGCCCGGGGCCTGGTTTTTCAGTCTACAATGAGCAGTTCTTC
CDR3aa: CASSPGPGFSVYNEQFF

d_gene: NA
v_gene: TRBV29-1
j_gene: TRBJ2-3
abundance: many
CDR3nt: TGCAGCGCCCTTACAGGGAGCACAGATACGCAGTATTTT
CDR3aa: CSALTGSTDTQYF

d_gene: NA
v_gene: TRBV6-5
j_gene: TRBJ1-2
abundance: medium-sized
CDR3nt: TGTGCCAGCAGGCAACACGGGACACCTAACTATGGCTACACCTTC
CDR3aa: CASRQHGTPNYGYTF

d_gene: NA
v_gene: TRBV10-3
j_gene: TRBJ1-5
abundance: medium-sized
CDR3nt: TGTGCCATCAGTGAGGGGGGCAATCAGCCCCAGCATTTT
CDR3aa: CAISEGGNQPQHF

d_gene: NA
v_gene: TRBV7-9
j_gene: TRBJ2-7
abundance: many
CDR3nt: TGTGCCAGCAGCTTTGCGGTGGACAGTCCCTCCTACGAGCAGTACTTC
CDR3aa: CASSFAVDSPSYEQYF

d_gene: NA
v_gene: TRBV29-1
j_gene: TRBJ2-7
abundance: medium-sized
CDR3nt: TGCAGCGTTGGGTGGGGATACGAGCAGTACTTC
CDR3aa: CSVGWGYEQYF

d_gene: TRBD2
v_gene: TRBV11-2
j_gene: TRBJ2-3
abundance: medium-sized
CDR3nt: TGTGCCAGCAGCTTAACTAGCGGGGCCCTCACAGATACGCAGTATTTT
CDR3aa: CASSLTSGALTDTQYF

d_gene: TRBD1
v_gene: TRBV5-5
j_gene: TRBJ1-1
abundance: NA
CDR3nt: TGTGCCAGCGGCCAGGGGACAGGGACTGAAGCTTTCTTT
CDR3aa: CASGQGTGTEAFF

d_gene: NA
v_gene: TRBV2
j_gene: TRBJ2-1
abundance: few
CDR3nt: TGTGCCAGCAGTGAATTGCTGGGACCCAATGAGCAGTTCTTC
CDR3aa: CASSELLGPNEQFF

d_gene: NA
v_gene: TRBV29-1
j_gene: TRBJ1-1
abundance: medium-sized
CDR3nt: TGCAGCGTTGTGAGGGGCGGAAGGACTGAAGCTTTCTTT
CDR3aa: CSVVRGGRTEAFF

d_gene: TRBD1
v_gene: TRBV6-5
j_gene: TRBJ2-2
abundance: few
CDR3nt: TGTGCCAGCAGTCCAGGGACAGGGGAAAGAGACGGGGAGCTGTTTTTT
CDR3aa: CASSPGTGERDGELFF

d_gene: TRBD1
v_gene: TRBV6-5
j_gene: TRBJ2-3
abundance: medium-sized
CDR3nt: TGTGCCAGCAGTTACGGGACAGGGGGCGGTGGAGATACGCAGTATTTT
CDR3aa: CASSYGTGGGGDTQYF

d_gene: NA
v_gene: TRBV2
j_gene: TRBJ1-5
abundance: few
CDR3nt: TGTGCCAGCAGTAGCAGGGGAACTAGCAATCAGCCCCAGCATTTT
CDR3aa: CASSSRGTSNQPQHF

d_gene: NA
v_gene: TRBV12-3/TRBV12-4
j_gene: TRBJ1-1
abundance: NA
CDR3nt: TGTGCCAGCAGTTTAGCGCCGTTAGGAGCTTTCTTT
CDR3aa: CASSLAPLGAFF

d_gene: TRBD1
v_gene: TRBV28
j_gene: TRBJ1-2
abundance: medium-sized
CDR3nt: TGTGCCAGCAGTCGACAGGGCCCCTATGGCTACACCTTC
CDR3aa: CASSRQGPYGYTF

d_gene: TRBD2
v_gene: TRBV6-6
j_gene: TRBJ2-7
abundance: few
CDR3nt: TGTGCCAGCAGTGGCCGAAGCGGGAGGGACAACGAGCAGTACTTC
CDR3aa: CASSGRSGRDNEQYF

d_gene: TRBD1
v_gene: TRBV19
j_gene: TRBJ1-2
abundance: NA
CDR3nt: TGTGCCAGTAGTACCGTTCGGACAGGCCAGGACTATGGCTACACCTTC
CDR3aa: CASSTVRTGQDYGYTF

d_gene: NA
v_gene: TRBV28
j_gene: TRBJ1-4
abundance: medium-sized
CDR3nt: TGTGCCAGCAGTTCCCCGACGGGATGGGGTGAAAAACTGTTTTTT
CDR3aa: CASSSPTGWGEKLFF

d_gene: NA
v_gene: TRBV29-1
j_gene: TRBJ2-1
abundance: many
CDR3nt: TGCAGCGTTGGACAGGTCAATGAGCAGTTCTTC
CDR3aa: CSVGQVNEQFF

d_gene: NA
v_gene: TRBV19
j_gene: TRBJ1-2
abundance: many
CDR3nt: TGTGCCAGTAATACCCGACAGCGAGGCTACACCTTC
CDR3aa: CASNTRQRGYTF

d_gene: NA
v_gene: TRBV29-1
j_gene: TRBJ1-4
abundance: medium-sized
CDR3nt: TGCAGCGCGGGGGGGCTTCGAGAAAAACTGTTTTTT
CDR3aa: CSAGGLREKLFF

d_gene: NA
v_gene: TRBV20-1
j_gene: TRBJ1-5
abundance: many
CDR3nt: TGCAGTGCTAGGAGGGATGACACATATAGCAATCAGCCCCAGCATTTT
CDR3aa: CSARRDDTYSNQPQHF

d_gene: NA
v_gene: TRBV9
j_gene: TRBJ1-5
abundance: many
CDR3nt: TGTGCCAGCAGCGTAGGGCGGACCGCCAATCAGCCCCAGCATTTT
CDR3aa: CASSVGRTANQPQHF

d_gene: NA
v_gene: TRBV5-1
j_gene: TRBJ2-3
abundance: once
CDR3nt: TGCGCCAGCAGCTCGACACCAAGCACAGATACGCAGTATTTT
CDR3aa: CASSSTPSTDTQYF

d_gene: TRBD1
v_gene: TRBV28
j_gene: TRBJ1-2
abundance: medium-sized
CDR3nt: TGTGCCAGCAGGCAGGGGGCGAGAAACTATGGCTACACCTTC
CDR3aa: CASRQGARNYGYTF

d_gene: NA
v_gene: TRBV18
j_gene: TRBJ2-3
abundance: NA
CDR3nt: TGTGCCAGCTCACCATTAGCAGCGATCCCAGATACGCAGTATTTT
CDR3aa: CASSPLAAIPDTQYF

d_gene: TRBD1
v_gene: TRBV27
j_gene: TRBJ1-1
abundance: few
CDR3nt: TGTGCCAGCAGCCACGGCGGGACAGCTGAAGCTTTCTTT
CDR3aa: CASSHGGTAEAFF

d_gene: NA
v_gene: TRBV6-5
j_gene: TRBJ1-1
abundance: many
CDR3nt: TGTGCCAGCAGTTACGGTAGGGGGGTCAACACTGAAGCTTTCTTT
CDR3aa: CASSYGRGVNTEAFF

d_gene: NA
v_gene: TRBV28
j_gene: TRBJ1-2
abundance: many
CDR3nt: TGTGCCAGCAGACCCGACAACTATGGCTACACCTTC
CDR3aa: CASRPDNYGYTF

d_gene: NA
v_gene: TRBV28
j_gene: TRBJ1-5
abundance: many
CDR3nt: TGTGCCAGCAGTTTAATCGGCGGGAACAATCAGCCCCAGCATTTT
CDR3aa: CASSLIGGNNQPQHF

d_gene: TRBD1
v_gene: TRBV28
j_gene: TRBJ2-4
abundance: medium-sized
CDR3nt: TGTGCCAGCTGGGTAGAGACAGGGAGAGATGTAGCCAAAAACATTCAGTACTTC
CDR3aa: CASWVETGRDVAKNIQYF

d_gene: TRBD2
v_gene: TRBV20-1
j_gene: TRBJ2-3
abundance: NA
CDR3nt: TGCAGTGCTGGGGGGATTAGCGGGAGCGTGTCAGATACGCAGTATTTT
CDR3aa: CSAGGISGSVSDTQYF

d_gene: TRBD2
v_gene: TRBV5-4
j_gene: TRBJ2-7
abundance: few
CDR3nt: TGTGCCAGCAGCTTGTCGGGGGGACCCCGCGAGCAGTACTTC
CDR3aa: CASSLSGGPREQYF

d_gene: NA
v_gene: TRBV30
j_gene: TRBJ1-2
abundance: NA
CDR3nt: TGTGCCTGGAGTCCGTCCCGGACGGGCTACACCTTC
CDR3aa: CAWSPSRTGYTF

d_gene: NA
v_gene: TRBV6-2/TRBV6-3
j_gene: TRBJ1-1
abundance: medium-sized
CDR3nt: TGTGCCAGCACTATGGGGACTGAAGCTTTCTTT
CDR3aa: CASTMGTEAFF

d_gene: TRBD2
v_gene: TRBV4-2
j_gene: TRBJ2-3
abundance: few
CDR3nt: TGTGCCAGCAGCCAAGTTTCTTCAATTAGCGGGTACCCAGATACGCAGTATTTT
CDR3aa: CASSQVSSISGYPDTQYF

d_gene: NA
v_gene: TRBV30
j_gene: TRBJ1-5
abundance: few
CDR3nt: TGTGCCTGGAGTAATGGCAATCAGCCCCAGCATTTT
CDR3aa: CAWSNGNQPQHF